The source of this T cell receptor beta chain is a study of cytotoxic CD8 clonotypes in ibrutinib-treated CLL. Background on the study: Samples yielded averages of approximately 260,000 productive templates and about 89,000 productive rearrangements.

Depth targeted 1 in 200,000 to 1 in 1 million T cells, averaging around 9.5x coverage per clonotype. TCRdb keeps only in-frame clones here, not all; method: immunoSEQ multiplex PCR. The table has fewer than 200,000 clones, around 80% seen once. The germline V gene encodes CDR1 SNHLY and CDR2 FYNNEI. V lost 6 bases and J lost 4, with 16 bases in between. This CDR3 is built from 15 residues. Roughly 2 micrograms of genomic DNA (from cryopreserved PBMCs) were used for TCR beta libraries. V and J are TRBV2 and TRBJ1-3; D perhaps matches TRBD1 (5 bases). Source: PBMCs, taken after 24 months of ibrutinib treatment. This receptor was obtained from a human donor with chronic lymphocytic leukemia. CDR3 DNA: TGTGCCAGCAGGTTCAGGGACTTAGCCGGAAACACCATATATTTT. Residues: CASRFRDLAGNTIYF.